The clone carrying this TCR beta chain was recorded many times. No antigen is known for it. Time point denoted: persistent/refractory GD, antithyroid drugs over 5 years with positive TRAb. PBMC RNA was the source of the TCR library. Graves' disease diagnoses followed American Thyroid Association guidelines. EDTA tubes received about 10 milliliters of collected peripheral blood. The data were obtained in a study of regulatory T cells in long-lasting Graves disease. Findings and limits, study-wide: Sample size, which was small, may have reduced accuracy. Thyroid tissue went unstudied; only peripheral blood was examined.

According to the study, TCR beta libraries were built with iRepertoire HTBI primers and CDR3-region Arm-PCR. TCRdb processed the multiplex PCR reads anew with MiXCR; each CDR3 protein has one entry. The table records fewer than 600,000 distinct CDR3 sequences, less than 25% of them present only once. Sequenced here: peripheral blood mononuclear cells (PBMCs), sampled when the disease was refractory, from a patient treated with antithyroid drugs. The TCR comes from a female donor with Graves disease.

The CDR3 sequence: CAISESAGANYGYTF. The CDR3, as DNA: TGTGCCATCAGTGAGTCGGCCGGAGCTAACTATGGCTACACCTTC. The chain has TRBV10-3 and TRBJ1-2; D gene uncertain. The CDR3 has 15 residues. Trimming pared 0 bases from V and 0 bases from J, leaving 8 bases between. Germline V gene lookup returns CDR1 ENHRY and CDR2 SYGVKD.